Listed here are 7 T cell receptor beta chains from one sample, sequenced in a study of CD8+ T cells in alopecia areata. Following RNA extraction, reverse transcription yielded cDNA that acted as the sequencing template. Using immunoSEQ multiplex PCR, the repertoire was profiled, and TCRdb retains in-frame clones only, with some absent. This table has tens of thousands of clones, roughly 80% appearing once. Input material: NKG2D-low CD8+ T cells sorted from blood. The receptors here all came from a human donor with alopecia areata.

The CDR3 loop is CARRAGVDGPTDTQYF. The CDR3 DNA sequence: TGTGCCCGACGGGCGGGAGTGGATGGTCCCACAGATACGCAGTATTTT. This chain links TRBV30 with TRBJ2-3; 7 nucleotides line up with TRBD2. The CDR3 is 16 amino acids. Germline CDR1 reads GTSNPN; CDR2 reads SVGIG (reference sequence). V trimming: 8 bases; J trimming: 2 bases; junction bases outside the gene matches: 16.

V is TRBV27 and J is TRBJ2-5; TRBD1 might be the D (6 bases). Germline V gene data show CDR1 as MNHEY and CDR2 as SMNVEV (reference sequence). This CDR3 region has 13 residues. The V end lost 1 base, the J end lost 7 bases, and 10 bases lay between the germline ends. CDR3 sequence: CASSLWPQGTQYF. The CDR3 DNA sequence: TGTGCCAGCAGTTTATGGCCACAGGGGACCCAGTACTTC.

The chain couples TRBV7-9 to TRBJ1-2; no definite D call. Deletions cut 4 bases from V and 4 bases from J, with 7 bases between. The CDR3 length is 12 residues. The V gene's germline CDR1 is SEHNR and CDR2 FQNEAQ (reference sequence). The CDR3 sequence: CASSSVSYGYTF. As DNA, the CDR3 is TGTGCCAGCAGCTCGGTTAGCTATGGCTACACCTTC.

The chain couples TRBV15 to TRBJ2-3, with D perhaps matching TRBD2 (6 bases). In germline, CDR1 is LNHNV, CDR2 YYDKDF (reference sequence). Trimming shortened V by 5 bases and J by 2 bases, and 14 bases separated the two germline ends. CDR3 size: 15 residues. The CDR3 here is CATSFVGGDTDTQYF. Written as DNA, the CDR3 is TGTGCCACCAGCTTCGTCGGAGGGGACACAGATACGCAGTATTTT.

This clone has just a few counts. The V gene is TRBV7-9, the J gene TRBJ2-7; TRBD1 matches at 9 bases. The length of the CDR3 is 14 residues. The trim removed 8 bases at V and 5 bases at J, leaving 10 bases unmatched. Germline values: CDR1 SEHNR, CDR2 FQNEAQ (reference sequence). CDR3 loop: CASRSGTGPDEQYF. CDR3 bases: TGTGCCAGCCGCTCCGGGACAGGGCCGGACGAGCAGTACTTC. The variable domain in full, completed from reference TRBV7-9 and TRBJ2-7, reads DTGVSQNPRHKITKRGQNVTFRCDPISEHNRLYWYRQTLGQGPEFLTYFQNEAQLEKSRLLSDRFSAERPKGSFSTLEIQRTEQGDSAMYLCASRSGTGPDEQYFGPGTRLTVT.

This clone was observed a handful of times. V and J are TRBV28 and TRBJ2-1; 7 nucleotides agree with TRBD1. Looked up from germline, CDR1 is MDHEN and CDR2 is SYDVKM. Germline trimming cut 6 bases from V and 8 bases from J; bases unmatched to any gene: 16. This CDR3 comprises 16 residues. This CDR3 is CASSPLEGGTGHEQFF. In DNA form, the CDR3 reads TGTGCCAGCAGCCCTTTGGAAGGGGGCACAGGCCATGAGCAGTTCTTC.

The chain is built from TRBV6-6 and TRBJ2-3; D perhaps matches TRBD1 (5 bases). CDR1 is MNHNY and CDR2 is SVGAGI in the germline V gene (reference sequence). This CDR3 contains 14 residues. Trimming pared 7 bases from V and 0 bases from J, leaving 11 bases between. The DNA for the CDR3 is TGTGCCAGCAAGGGGCTAGTGAGCACAGATACGCAGTATTTT. Translation gives CASKGLVSTDTQYF.